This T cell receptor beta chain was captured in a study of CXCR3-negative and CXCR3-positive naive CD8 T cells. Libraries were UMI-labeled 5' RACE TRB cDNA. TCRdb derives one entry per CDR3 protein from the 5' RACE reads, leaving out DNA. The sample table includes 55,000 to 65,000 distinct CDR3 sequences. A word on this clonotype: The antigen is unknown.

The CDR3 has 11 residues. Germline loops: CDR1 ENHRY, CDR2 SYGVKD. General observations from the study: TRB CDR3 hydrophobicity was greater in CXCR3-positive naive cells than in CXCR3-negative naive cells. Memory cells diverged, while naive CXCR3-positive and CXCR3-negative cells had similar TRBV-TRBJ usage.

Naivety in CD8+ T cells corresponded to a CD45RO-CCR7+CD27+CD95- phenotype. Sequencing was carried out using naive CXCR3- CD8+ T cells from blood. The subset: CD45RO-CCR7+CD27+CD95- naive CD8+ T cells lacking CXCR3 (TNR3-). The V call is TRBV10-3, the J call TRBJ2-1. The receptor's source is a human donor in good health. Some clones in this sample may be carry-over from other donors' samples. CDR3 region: CAISQGLEQFF.